The 30 T cell receptor beta chains presented below share a single source sample, sequenced in a study of regulatory T cells in long-lasting Graves disease. With iRepertoire HTBI primers and Arm-PCR of CDR3 regions, TCR beta libraries were built. TCRdb reprocessed the multiplex PCR reads with MiXCR, giving one entry per CDR3 protein. The table shows about 290,000 distinct CDR3 sequences, with roughly a fifth occurring only once. Time point specified: persistent/refractory GD, antithyroid drugs over 5 years with positive TRAb. Construction of the TCR library relied on RNA isolated from PBMCs. This sample comprised peripheral blood mononuclear cells (PBMCs), obtained when the disease was refractory, from a patient treated with antithyroid drugs. The receptors derive from a female donor with Graves disease.

This chain uses TRBV3-1 with TRBJ1-2, with a possible D match to TRBD1 (6 bases). CDR3 length: 16 residues. CDR1 is LGHDT and CDR2 is YNNKEL in the germline V gene (reference sequence). Trimming left V 1 base short and J 7 bases short, with 19 bases between. This CDR3 reads CASSQVDQGRRRGYTF. DNA for the CDR3: TGTGCCAGCAGCCAAGTAGATCAGGGGAGGCGGCGTGGCTACACCTTC. Complete variable domain (other parts from reference TRBV3-1 and TRBJ1-2): DTAVSQTPKYLVTQMGNDKSIKCEQNLGHDTMYWYKQDSKKFLKIMFSYNNKELIINETVPNRFSPKSPDKAHLNLHINSLELGDSAVYFCASSQVDQGRRRGYTFGSGTRLTVV.

This clonotype occurred many times. V gene TRBV28 combines with J gene TRBJ1-1, with D maybe TRBD1 (5 bases). With 4 bases removed from V and 4 bases from J, the gap between germline ends came to 16 bases. The CDR3 is made up of 15 amino acids. Germline CDR1 reads MDHEN; CDR2 reads SYDVKM. The CDR3 region has the DNA TGTGCCAGCAGTTCCTCACAGGCTCGGGGCACTGAAGCTTTCTTT. It yields the protein CASSSSQARGTEAFF.

This chain connects TRBV15 to TRBJ2-4; the match to TRBD2 covers 12 bases. The CDR3 spans 17 residues. The junction had 5 bases not matched to a gene; V was cut back by 5 bases and J by 0 bases. Looked up from germline, CDR1 is LNHNV and CDR2 is YYDKDF (reference sequence). The CDR3 here is CATSGGLAGIAKNIQYF. The CDR3 nucleotides read TGTGCCACCAGCGGAGGACTAGCGGGGATAGCCAAAAACATTCAGTACTTC.

The sample holds many counts of this clonotype. The chain is built from TRBV20-1 and TRBJ1-2, with 7 bases that match TRBD1. The CDR3 extends over 14 amino acids. Germline CDR1 and CDR2: DFQATT and SNEGSKA (reference sequence). After removal of 6 bases from V and 2 bases from J, the junction contained 9 bases not matched to a gene. CDR3 protein: CSATSGDRNYGYTF. The CDR3 nucleotides are TGCAGTGCCACAAGTGGGGACAGAAACTATGGCTACACCTTC.

V is TRBV27 and J is TRBJ2-7; 7 nucleotides align to TRBD1. V gave up 11 bases and J gave up 2 bases; unmatched junction bases: 21. The CDR3 spans 17 residues. Germline assignment: CDR1 MNHEY and CDR2 SMNVEV (reference sequence). The CDR3 protein is CADSFSGPGQETYEQYF. As DNA, the CDR3 is TGTGCCGACAGTTTTTCGGGGCCTGGACAGGAGACCTACGAGCAGTACTTC.

This clonotype was seen a few times. The chain carries TRBV20-1 and TRBJ2-2; possible D gene TRBD2, 6 bases. This CDR3 is built from 14 residues. Germline V gene lookup returns CDR1 DFQATT and CDR2 SNEGSKA (reference sequence). The V end lost 5 bases, the J end lost 8 bases, and 18 bases lay between the germline ends. The CDR3 coding sequence is TGCAGTGCTTCCCGCCCTACTAGCATGGGGGAGCTGTTTTTT. This codes for CSASRPTSMGELFF.

The chain recombines TRBV10-3 with TRBJ2-7, with 7 bases aligning to TRBD2. The CDR3 consists of 13 residues. Trimming removed 3 bases from V and 2 bases from J; junction bases left unmatched: 1. In germline, CDR1 is ENHRY, CDR2 SYGVKD. The CDR3 is CAISEREAYEQYF. The CDR3 nucleotides are TGTGCCATCAGTGAACGGGAGGCCTACGAGCAGTACTTC.

CDR3 loop: CASSAQGPGELFF. As DNA, the CDR3 is TGTGCCAGTAGTGCACAGGGCCCCGGGGAGCTGTTTTTT. V is TRBV19 and J is TRBJ2-2; D is perhaps TRBD1 (6 bases). Trimming removed 5 bases from V and 6 bases from J, with 10 bases in between. The CDR3 loop spans 13 amino acids. From germline, CDR1 is LNHDA and CDR2 SQIVND (reference sequence).

This clonotype was seen at least ten times. The chain uses TRBV7-2 and TRBJ2-7; 14 positions match TRBD2. The CDR3 length is 16 residues. Per the germline V gene, CDR1 is SGHTA and CDR2 is FQGNSA. V lost 3 bases to trimming and J lost 5 bases; unmatched junction nucleotides: 6. The CDR3 loop is CASSFGTSGRRHEQYF. The DNA for the CDR3 is TGTGCCAGCAGCTTCGGGACTAGCGGGAGAAGACACGAGCAGTACTTC.

The V call is TRBV9, the J call TRBJ1-6; 7 nucleotides match TRBD1. After removal of 4 bases from V and 6 bases from J, the junction contained 7 bases not matched to a gene. Germline V gene lookup returns CDR1 SGDLS and CDR2 YYNGEE. This CDR3 spans 15 amino acids. The CDR3 region has the DNA TGTGCCAGCAGCAGAGGGACAGAGCCTAATTCACCCCTCCACTTT. Residues: CASSRGTEPNSPLHF.

This clonotype has a count of ten or more. This rearrangement joins TRBV28 to TRBJ1-5; 7 bases fit TRBD1. The V segment lost 4 bases and the J segment 0 bases; nucleotides outside the gene matches: 9. This CDR3 has 17 residues. Germline CDR1 and CDR2: MDHEN and SYDVKM. CDR3: CASSYAGQRDSNQPQHF. The CDR3 nucleotides read TGTGCCAGCAGTTATGCGGGACAGAGGGATAGCAATCAGCCCCAGCATTTT.

This clonotype showed up many times. V and J are TRBV7-9 and TRBJ1-2; no reliable D call. The length of the CDR3 is 13 residues. Trimming removed 1 base at V and 4 bases at J, with 7 bases between. The germline V gene has CDR1 SEHNR and CDR2 FQNEAQ (reference sequence). CDR3 sequence (DNA): TGTGCCAGCAGCTTAGACTCAAGCTATGGCTACACCTTC. Residues: CASSLDSSYGYTF.

The chain uses TRBV9 and TRBJ1-6, with D unclear. Per germline, CDR1 SGDLS and CDR2 YYNGEE. The CDR3 runs to 13 residues. Trimming cost V 0 bases and J 8 bases, with 6 bases left between them. The CDR3 coding sequence is TGTGCCAGCAGCGTAGAGGACCATTCACCCCTCCACTTT. It is translated as CASSVEDHSPLHF.

This clonotype was counted only a few times. V usage is TRBV7-9 and J usage is TRBJ2-2; 8 nucleotides agree with TRBD1. The V gene end was trimmed by 6 bases and the J gene end by 2 bases; junction bases not matched to a gene: 14. This CDR3 has 18 residues. The germline V gene has CDR1 SEHNR and CDR2 FQNEAQ (reference sequence). The CDR3 region is CASRPAGLGQVNTGELFF. Here the CDR3 DNA reads TGTGCCAGCAGACCAGCCGGACTGGGACAGGTTAACACCGGGGAGCTGTTTTTT.

The J gene is TRBJ2-2, the V gene TRBV7-8; 8 bases map to TRBD2. V shed 5 bases, J shed 7 bases, and the junction held 18 bases outside the gene matches. This CDR3 has 18 amino acids. The germline CDR1 and CDR2 sequences are SGHVS and FQNEAQ. The CDR3 DNA follows: TGTGCCAGCAGCCAATTCTCGACTGCGGGAGGAACGGTCGGGGAGCTGTTTTTT. This gives the protein CASSQFSTAGGTVGELFF.

The sample holds a few counts of this clonotype. This rearrangement joins TRBV7-9 to TRBJ1-2; D is possibly TRBD1 (6 bases). Germline V gene data show CDR1 as SEHNR and CDR2 as FQNEAQ (reference sequence). The CDR3 spans 13 residues. V was shortened by 4 bases and J by 8 bases, with 14 bases between the two germline ends. The CDR3 region is CASSSYREGGYTF. DNA of the CDR3: TGTGCCAGCAGCTCTTACAGGGAAGGAGGCTACACCTTC. Filled out from reference TRBV7-9 and TRBJ1-2, the complete variable domain reads DTGVSQNPRHKITKRGQNVTFRCDPISEHNRLYWYRQTLGQGPEFLTYFQNEAQLEKSRLLSDRFSAERPKGSFSTLEIQRTEQGDSAMYLCASSSYREGGYTFGSGTRLTVV.

This clonotype was found many times. The chain employs TRBV28 and TRBJ2-5, with TRBD2 identical over 7 bases. The CDR3 runs to 16 residues. The V gene's germline CDR1 is MDHEN and CDR2 SYDVKM. The J segment lost 0 bases and the V segment lost 3 bases, leaving 7 bases of the junction unmatched. The CDR3 here is CASSFSLAANQETQYF. The CDR3 nucleotides read TGTGCCAGCAGTTTCTCCCTAGCGGCCAACCAAGAGACCCAGTACTTC. The whole variable domain, filled in from reference TRBV28 and TRBJ2-5, reads DVKVTQSSRYLVKRTGEKVFLECVQDMDHENMFWYRQDPGLGLRLIYFSYDVKMKEKGDIPEGYSVSREKKERFSLILESASTNQTSMYLCASSFSLAANQETQYFGPGTRLLVL.

This clonotype was found many times. The chain is built from TRBV6-1 and TRBJ1-5; D call uncertain. V lost 3 bases and J lost 3, with 6 bases in between. Looked up from germline, CDR1 is MNHNS and CDR2 is SASEGT. The CDR3 has 13 residues. The CDR3 nucleotides read TGTGCCAGCAGTGAGAACCACAATCAGCCCCAGCATTTT. Translating it yields CASSENHNQPQHF.

A few counts support this clonotype. CDR3 in amino acids: CASTPGLGGYNEQFF. The CDR3 bases are TGTGCCAGCACCCCGGGACTAGGGGGCTACAATGAGCAGTTCTTC. V and J are TRBV28 and TRBJ2-1, with 8 bases lining up with TRBD2. Unmatched junction bases numbered 8, after V lost 7 bases and J lost 3 bases. This CDR3 has 15 amino acids. Germline V gene data show CDR1 as MDHEN and CDR2 as SYDVKM.

This clonotype was seen at least ten times. This chain links TRBV20-1 with TRBJ1-6; D is unresolved. CDR3 length: 18 amino acids. Germline CDR1 reads DFQATT; CDR2 reads SNEGSKA (reference sequence). The V end lost 2 bases, the J end lost 0 bases, and 17 bases lay between the germline ends. The DNA of the CDR3 is TGCAGTGCTAGACCCTTCGTTTCGTCGAGCTCCTATAATTCACCCCTCCACTTT. Protein sequence: CSARPFVSSSSYNSPLHF.

J is TRBJ2-5 and V is TRBV4-3; the D gene is possibly TRBD2 (6 bases). Germline CDR1 reads LGHNA; CDR2 reads YSLEER. V lost 0 bases and J lost 4, with 15 bases in between. This CDR3 comprises 16 residues. The chain's CDR3 is CASSQDRIPGVETQYF. CDR3 bases: TGCGCCAGCAGCCAAGATCGCATCCCGGGGGTAGAGACCCAGTACTTC.

This clonotype was recorded many times. The chain uses TRBV5-1 and TRBJ1-1, with a weak D call TRBD1 (5 bases). This CDR3 contains 15 residues. The germline gives CDR1 SGHRS, CDR2 YFSETQ. The V end lost 0 bases, the J end lost 5 bases, and 14 bases lay between the germline ends. This CDR3 is CASSLGGAGWTEAFF. The DNA for the CDR3 is TGCGCCAGCAGCTTGGGAGGGGCAGGTTGGACTGAAGCTTTCTTT.

This clonotype was counted between two and nine times. DNA of the CDR3: TGTGCCAGCAGTGACCCCGGGACAGCATACGAGCAGTACTTC. Translated: CASSDPGTAYEQYF. This sequence joins TRBV6-2 or TRBV6-3 and TRBJ2-7; TRBD1 matches at 7 bases. Per the germline V gene, CDR1 is MNHEY and CDR2 is SVGEGT. V was pared by 5 bases and J by 4 bases, with 8 bases of the junction left unmatched. This CDR3 has 14 amino acids.

The V gene is TRBV10-3, the J gene TRBJ2-2; D gene ambiguous. Trimming took off 6 bases at V and 6 bases at J, with 14 bases between the two ends. CDR3 length: 14 residues. Germline CDR1 reads ENHRY; CDR2 reads SYGVKD. Here the CDR3 DNA reads TGTGCCATCAGGCCGCCGAGGCCGCCCGGGGAGCTGTTTTTT. It encodes CAIRPPRPPGELFF.

This chain connects TRBV6-9 to TRBJ2-3; D is unresolved. Trimming pared 3 bases from V and 5 bases from J, leaving 9 bases between. Germline values: CDR1 MNHGY, CDR2 SVAAGI. The CDR3 spans 13 residues. The CDR3 is CASSYLIGDTQYF. The CDR3 DNA reads TGTGCCAGCAGTTACCTGATCGGAGATACGCAGTATTTT.

This clonotype was detected many times. CDR3 sequence (DNA): TGTGCCAGCAGTCCCGCTGGGGGCTATGGGGGAGGCTACACCTTC. As protein: CASSPAGGYGGGYTF. The rearrangement uses TRBV28 and TRBJ1-2, with D tentatively TRBD1 (6 bases). The CDR3 is 15 amino acids. Trimming stripped 5 bases from V and 8 bases from J, with 21 bases between. Per the germline V gene, CDR1 is MDHEN and CDR2 is SYDVKM.

This clonotype was recorded many times. The V and J genes are TRBV20-1 and TRBJ2-5, with no clear D. The V gene's germline CDR1 is DFQATT and CDR2 SNEGSKA (reference sequence). Trimming removed 7 bases from V and 4 bases from J, with 19 bases in between. CDR3 length: 14 residues. CDR3 coding DNA: TGCAGTGTCGGAACCGCCGGACGGGTAGAGACCCAGTACTTC. This codes for CSVGTAGRVETQYF.

J is TRBJ2-2 and V is TRBV12-3 or TRBV12-4; D perhaps matches TRBD1 (6 bases). The CDR3 consists of 14 residues. V was trimmed by 5 bases and J by 7 bases, leaving 14 bases between them. CDR3: CASSPHRAVGELFF. CDR3 sequence (DNA): TGTGCCAGCAGTCCGCACAGGGCCGTCGGGGAGCTGTTTTTT.

This clonotype was seen ten or more times. The genes are TRBV11-2 and TRBJ1-1; D is perhaps TRBD1 (6 bases). The CDR3 totals 17 residues. Germline-derived CDR1 and CDR2 are SGHAT and FQNNGV. The V end lost 1 base, the J end lost 3 bases, and 18 bases lay between the germline ends. The DNA for the CDR3 is TGTGCCAGCAGCTTAGTTCTGGGGGCGAGTGTCGACACTGAAGCTTTCTTT. Translation: CASSLVLGASVDTEAFF.

The table lists this clonotype with a few counts. A single base separates this from a much larger clone, so it may be a read error. The conserved final phenylalanine or tryptophan is absent from the CDR3, which likely points to a read error. This chain links TRBV18 with TRBJ2-4, with D possibly matching TRBD2 (5 bases). Germline assignment: CDR1 KGHSH and CDR2 LQKENI. The CDR3 is made up of 14 amino acids. Trimming removed 3 bases at V and 6 bases at J, with 12 bases between. The DNA of the CDR3 is TGTGCCAGCTCACCCGTCGGAGGACTAAACATTCAGTACCTC. Translating it yields CASSPVGGLNIQYL.